This T cell receptor (beta chain) was found in a study of CD8 T cells in Susac syndrome. General study results and limits: As the study acknowledged, the number of individuals who were part of its TCR sequencing and HLA analysis was relatively small.

cDNA came from about 0.5 to 1 ug RNA primed by random hexamers. By means of immunoSEQ multiplex PCR, TCR beta CDR3 spanning 54 Vbeta and 13 Jbeta underwent amplification. Via MiXCR, TCRdb re-called the immunoSEQ multiplex PCR reads, giving one row per CDR3 protein. This table holds approximately 110,000 distinct CDR3 sequences, over 90% found once. About this clonotype itself: What it binds is unknown.

Germline lookup yields CDR1 SQVTM and CDR2 ANQGSEA. The CDR3 has 14 amino acids. V was clipped by 6 bases and J by 4 bases, with 16 bases between them. Sequencing targeted TCR beta in T cells from blood (CD8+ and CD4+). In the multiple sclerosis control group, patients were treatment-naive and had stable or active relapsing-remitting disease. The chain carries TRBV29-1 and TRBJ1-5; unclear D gene. Sequenced input: CD8+ T cells from PBMCs. This TCR came from a human donor with multiple sclerosis. CDR3 amino acids: CSVVTDGANQPQHF. The CDR3 region has the DNA TGCAGCGTGGTCACGGACGGAGCGAATCAGCCCCAGCATTTT.